Detailed here is one T cell receptor (beta chain). What it binds is not known. The data stem from a study of cytomegalovirus exposure and HLA in healthy donors. Whole-study findings and limits: Later analysis identified around 15,000 TCR beta sequences associated with HLA alleles, using a false discovery rate threshold of 0.05. An analysis that came later showed most CMV-associated TCR beta chains appearing HLA-restricted.

The PCR made use of 60 Vbeta and 13 Jbeta primers. Original processing methods: A later analysis tallied about 80 million unique TCR beta chains, 9.5 million to 14 million of them shared. The protocol was immunoSEQ multiplex PCR, while the TCRdb copy is restricted to in-frame clones and leaves out a portion. V and J calls and clone size are given by that table; D and trimming were obtained from the DNA. The sample includes about 100,000 clones, more than 70% of them seen just once. Germline V gives CDR1 MRHNA, CDR2 SNTAGT. V lost 0 bases, J lost 0 bases, and 6 bases lay in between. CDR3 size: 16 residues.

This rearrangement joins TRBV6-4 to TRBJ2-6; D is possibly TRBD2 (5 bases). The source material was PBMCs. This receptor was identified in a man aged 18 to 29 in good health and CMV-seronegative. The CDR3 DNA is TGTGCCAGCAGTGACTCGGGGAGCTCTGGGGCCAACGTCCTGACTTTC. It specifies CASSDSGSSGANVLTF.